This record concerns one TCR beta chain sequence. This clone was seen just once. The antigen it recognizes is unknown. No much larger clonotype is one base removed from it; base qualities were not supplied. Other DNA sequences in this sample translate to the same CDR3. The sample originates from a study of OX40 agonist ivuxolimab in advanced cancers. A note on the overall study: Ivuxolimab, which targeted the costimulatory receptor OX40 (CD134), was an agonistic, fully human IgG2 monoclonal antibody. The paper reports the monotherapy dose-escalation portion (N = 52 patients) of the phase I ivuxolimab trial. A male proportion of 75% to 85% and a mean age of roughly 58 years, ranging from 23 to 79, were recorded for the dose-escalation cohort. Intravenous ivuxolimab was administered to patients every 2 weeks at six dose levels: 0.01, 0.1, 0.3, 1.5, 3 and 10 mg/kg. Peripheral TCRbeta sequencing aimed to test whether ivuxolimab altered TCR sequence diversity and caused clonal T-cell expansion. Patients were allowed to have had prior anti-PD-1, anti-PD-L1 or anti-CTLA-4 therapy, and approximately 40% of the dose-escalation patients had previously received checkpoint inhibitors. Three dose-escalation patients achieved partial responses, one with hepatocellular carcinoma and two with cutaneous melanoma. Among the roughly 54 dose-escalation patients, some 20 had hepatocellular carcinoma, around 15 melanoma, 9 renal cell carcinoma and 9 head and neck cancer.

Genomic DNA was isolated from the sorted cells so that the TCRbeta CDR3 region could be sequenced. TCRbeta CDR3 regions were sequenced using the immunoSEQ Assay. TCRdb carries this immuneACCESS record with in-frame sequences only. Its versions omit some clonotypes, under half of them owing to an unresolved V gene in the studies checked, with the rest unexplained. The sample contains tens of thousands of clones, roughly 80% of them found a single time. Approximately 4.5% of the sample is in the top ten clones. Broader findings and caveats from the paper: After ivuxolimab, expanded clones were on average more numerous among CD8+ T cells than among CD4+ T cells. At doses of 0.1 to 3.0 mg/kg, clonal expansion of both CD4+ and CD8+ T cells in blood was seen between baseline and week 6. In partial responders in the 0.1-3.0 mg/kg groups, normalized peripheral clonal expansion was found to be among the lowest, especially among CD8+ T cells. Low levels of normalized T-cell clonal expansion were also seen in some patients who did not respond. Which antigens the clonally expanded peripheral T cells were specific for was not determined.

The trial excluded patients who had a history of autoimmune disease or were on systemic immunosuppression. Peripheral blood for TCR sequencing was collected from all dose cohorts at baseline, on cycle 4 day 1, and on cycle 7 day 1. The samples were drawn from a first-in-human, open-label, multicenter phase I dose-escalation trial of ivuxolimab. The trial enrolled adults with locally advanced or metastatic head and neck squamous cell, hepatocellular, melanoma or renal cell carcinoma. Before TCR sequencing, CD4+ and CD8+ T cells were separately sorted from peripheral blood. Here the sequenced sample was CD4+ or CD8+ T cells sorted from blood, taken in a trial of the OX40 agonist ivuxolimab. The receptor was isolated from an adult with an advanced solid tumor such as melanoma, head and neck, liver or kidney cancer.

The CDR3 region has the sequence CASSVASGYSYEQYF. The bases read TGTGCCAGCAGCGTAGCGAGCGGATACTCCTACGAGCAGTACTTC. The rearranged segments are TRBV9 and TRBJ2-7; 5 matching bases give a weak D call of TRBD2. The CDR3 starts with the cysteine, ends with the phenylalanine, and has 15 residues. Only CDR3 DNA remains: 45 bases, in frame from the first base. Trimming takes 0 bases from V and 0 bases from J, and the germline ends sit 10 bases apart. Sequences SGDLS (CDR1) and YYNGEE (CDR2) are obtained from the germline V gene.